A few counts support the clone carrying this T cell receptor beta chain. What it binds is unknown. This specimen belongs to a study of beta chain features in type 1 diabetes. Study-level results: It was among patients, rather than healthy donors, that naive, central memory and Treg TCRB repertoires appeared more similar. Among patients with Type 1 diabetes, TCRB CDR3s were moderately but significantly shorter in every one of the four CD4+ subsets.

Every single donor gave one heparinised blood draw, and these averaged roughly 0.11 L. It was via CD45RO/CCR7/CD25/CD127/CD95/CD27 that CD4+ naive, central memory, regulatory and stem cell-like memory cells were sorted. The investigators reverse transcribed all of the isolated RNA, so they sequenced expressed TCRB transcripts. Sequenced by immunoSEQ multiplex PCR; TCRdb stores in-frame clones only, minus some. The table lists tens of thousands of clones, around a third of them singletons. Unmatched junction bases numbered 4, after V lost 3 bases and J lost 5 bases. This CDR3 has 15 amino acids. Germline loops: CDR1 KGHSH, CDR2 LQKENI.

This clonotype was obtained from a woman aged 18 to 35 in good health. Sequenced: stem cell memory CD4+ T cells from blood. V is TRBV18 and J is TRBJ1-5; 10 bases are a match to TRBD1. CDR3 in DNA: TGTGCCAGCTCACCCGGGACAGGGGTTGATCAGCCCCAGCATTTT. It translates to CASSPGTGVDQPQHF.